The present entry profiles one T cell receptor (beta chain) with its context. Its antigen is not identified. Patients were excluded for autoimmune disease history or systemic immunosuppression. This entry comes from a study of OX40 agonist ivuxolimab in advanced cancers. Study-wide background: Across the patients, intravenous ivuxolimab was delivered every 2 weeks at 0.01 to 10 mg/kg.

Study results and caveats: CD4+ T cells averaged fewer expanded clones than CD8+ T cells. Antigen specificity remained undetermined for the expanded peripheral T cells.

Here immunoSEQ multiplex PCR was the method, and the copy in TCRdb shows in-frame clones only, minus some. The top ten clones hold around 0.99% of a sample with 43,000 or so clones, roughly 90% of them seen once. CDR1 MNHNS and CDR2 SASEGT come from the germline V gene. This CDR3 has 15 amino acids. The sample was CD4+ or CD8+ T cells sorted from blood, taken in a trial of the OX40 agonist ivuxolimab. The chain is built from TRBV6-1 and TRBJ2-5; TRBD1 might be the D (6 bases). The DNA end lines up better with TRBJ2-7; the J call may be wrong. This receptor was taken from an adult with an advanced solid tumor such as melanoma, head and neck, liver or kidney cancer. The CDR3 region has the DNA TGTGCCACCGAAGCTGTTGGGACACTCTCCTACGAGCAGTACTTC. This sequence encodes CATEAVGTLSYEQYF.